Below are 28 T cell receptor beta chains sequenced from a single sample in a study of cytomegalovirus exposure and HLA in healthy donors. The PCR used 60 Vbeta and 13 Jbeta primers. Using immunoSEQ multiplex PCR, the repertoire was profiled, and TCRdb retains in-frame clones only, with some absent. The sample holds some 40,000 clones, approximately 86% seen once. The sequencing sample was made of PBMCs. These receptors all stem from a woman aged 18-35 years in good health and CMV-seropositive.

J is TRBJ2-7 and V is TRBV20-1, with no clear D. This CDR3 contains 11 residues. V was pared by 5 bases and J by 6 bases, with 11 bases between. Germline V gene sequence: CDR1 DFQATT, CDR2 SNEGSKA (reference sequence). DNA of the CDR3: TGCAGTGCTCTTCGGAGCCCCGAGCAGTACTTC. Translating gives CSALRSPEQYF.

This clone has just a few counts. The gene calls are TRBV4-3 and TRBJ1-1; D is perhaps TRBD1 (5 bases). CDR1 and CDR2 from the germline V gene are LGHNA and YSLEER. Trimming left V 3 bases short and J 6 bases short, with 14 bases between. The CDR3 loop spans 14 amino acids. The CDR3 region has the DNA TGCGCCAGCAGCCAGGGACTGGGGTACCCTGAAGCTTTCTTT. It encodes CASSQGLGYPEAFF.

V and J are TRBV6-6 and TRBJ1-4, with D uncertain. Trimming took off 2 bases at V and 0 bases at J, with 7 bases between the two ends. The CDR3 consists of 15 residues. CDR1 MNHNY and CDR2 SVGAGI come from the germline V gene (reference sequence). The CDR3 nucleotides are TGTGCCAGCAGTTACCGGGATCCAACTAATGAAAAACTGTTTTTT. Protein sequence: CASSYRDPTNEKLFF.

The chain recombines TRBV7-2 with TRBJ2-1; TRBD2 agrees at 8 bases. After removal of 5 bases from V and 7 bases from J, the junction contained 7 bases not matched to a gene. There are 14 residues in the CDR3. CDR1 and CDR2 (germline): SGHTA, FQGNSA. CDR3 loop: CASSEREIRNEQFF. The CDR3, as DNA: TGTGCCAGCAGCGAGCGGGAGATACGGAATGAGCAGTTCTTC.

The genes are TRBV2 and TRBJ1-1; weak D call: TRBD1 (6 bases). Deletions cut 6 bases from V and 9 bases from J, with 17 bases between. In germline, CDR1 is SNHLY, CDR2 FYNNEI. CDR3 length equals 13 residues. CDR3 in amino acids: CASRKDSQGKAFF. The CDR3 coding sequence is TGTGCCAGCAGAAAAGACAGTCAGGGGAAAGCTTTCTTT.

The V call is TRBV14, the J call TRBJ1-6, with a tentative D call TRBD1 (6 bases). Between the trimmed V and J ends, which lost 1 base and 7 bases, there was a span of 14 bases. Germline-derived CDR1 and CDR2 are SGHDN and FVKESK. This CDR3 has 16 residues. The CDR3 sequence: CASSQAVTGWNSPLHF. Here the CDR3 DNA reads TGTGCCAGCAGCCAAGCAGTAACAGGGTGGAATTCACCCCTCCACTTT.

CDR3 sequence reads: CASSQSLRGYPRTYEQYF. DNA for the CDR3: TGTGCCAGCAGCCAAAGCCTAAGGGGCTACCCCAGAACCTACGAGCAGTACTTC. The V call is TRBV14, the J call TRBJ2-7; perhaps TRBD1 as D (5 bases). The CDR3 spans 18 residues. Trimming pared 2 bases from V and 2 bases from J, leaving 22 bases between. Per the germline V gene, CDR1 is SGHDN and CDR2 is FVKESK.

V gene TRBV23-1 combines with J gene TRBJ1-4; no clear D gene. TRBV23-1 is reported as an ORF; its role is uncertain. The CDR3 length is 16 residues. V lost 4 bases and J 3 bases, leaving 15 bases between the germline ends. The CDR3 here is CASSPPPGLANEKLFF. The CDR3 region has the DNA TGCGCCAGCAGTCCCCCCCCGGGGTTGGCTAATGAAAAACTGTTTTTT.

The chain has TRBV12-5 and TRBJ2-7; 9 bases line up with TRBD1. This CDR3 is 17 amino acids long. The V segment lost 5 bases and the J segment 2 bases; nucleotides outside the gene matches: 13. In germline, CDR1 is LGHNT, CDR2 FRNRAP. Here the CDR3 reads CASGTGTGKGATYEQYF. CDR3 DNA sequence: TGTGCTAGTGGTACCGGGACAGGGAAAGGAGCTACCTACGAGCAGTACTTC.

The V gene is TRBV6-4, the J gene TRBJ2-3; 7 nucleotides line up with TRBD2. This CDR3 has 15 amino acids. Germline V gene lookup returns CDR1 MRHNA and CDR2 SNTAGT. Trimming removed 4 bases from V and 0 bases from J; junction bases left unmatched: 4. The CDR3 nucleotides are TGTGCCAGCAGTGTGGCTAGCGGAAGCACAGATACGCAGTATTTT. Amino acid sequence: CASSVASGSTDTQYF.

The genes are TRBV7-9 and TRBJ2-7, with 7 bases matching TRBD1. Germline V gene lookup returns CDR1 SEHNR and CDR2 FQNEAQ (reference sequence). J was trimmed by 1 base and V by 5 bases; bases with no gene match: 2. The CDR3 is 13 amino acids. CDR3 protein: CASSGGQSYEQYF. CDR3 in DNA: TGTGCCAGCAGCGGGGGACAGTCCTACGAGCAGTACTTC.

The CDR3 DNA reads TGTGCCAGCAGCTTGGGACAGGGTCCACATAGTCATTACTATGGCTACACCTTC. Amino acids: CASSLGQGPHSHYYGYTF. The rearrangement links TRBV11-2 to TRBJ1-2; 9 nucleotides agree with TRBD1. After removal of 3 bases from V and 3 bases from J, the junction contained 14 bases not matched to a gene. The CDR3 loop spans 18 amino acids. Germline CDR1 and CDR2: SGHAT and FQNNGV.

This clone appeared a few times. This chain connects TRBV4-3 to TRBJ2-7; TRBD1 matches at 9 bases. Germline assignment: CDR1 LGHNA and CDR2 YSLEER. The CDR3 length is 17 residues. With 4 bases clipped from V and 2 bases from J, the junction kept 12 bases outside the gene matches. CDR3: CASSPPRDRAHPYEQYF. The CDR3 nucleotides are TGCGCCAGCAGCCCTCCCAGGGACAGGGCTCACCCCTACGAGCAGTACTTC.

The V and J genes are TRBV7-9 and TRBJ2-1, with 7 bases lining up with TRBD2. Germline loops: CDR1 SEHNR, CDR2 FQNEAQ (reference sequence). The CDR3 covers 13 residues. With V trimmed by 2 bases and J by 9 bases, 4 bases remained unmatched. The CDR3: CASSLPGLVEQFF. The DNA of the CDR3 is TGTGCCAGCAGCTTACCCGGACTAGTTGAGCAGTTCTTC. The whole variable domain, filled in from reference TRBV7-9 and TRBJ2-1, reads DTGVSQNPRHKITKRGQNVTFRCDPISEHNRLYWYRQTLGQGPEFLTYFQNEAQLEKSRLLSDRFSAERPKGSFSTLEIQRTEQGDSAMYLCASSLPGLVEQFFGPGTRLTVL.

The CDR3 DNA reads TGTGCCTGGAGGTACCGGGACAGGGTCACCGGGGAGCTGTTTTTT. It codes for CAWRYRDRVTGELFF. The V call is TRBV30, the J call TRBJ2-2; TRBD1 aligns across 9 bases. Germline V gene lookup returns CDR1 GTSNPN and CDR2 SVGIG (reference sequence). Trimming at V came to 3 bases and at J to 4 bases, leaving 6 bases not matched to a gene. CDR3 length: 15 residues.

A note on this clone: This sample includes further DNA sequences coding for the same CDR3. The chain joins TRBV9 to TRBJ2-5; the match to TRBD2 covers 10 bases. Per germline, CDR1 SGDLS and CDR2 YYNGEE. This CDR3 spans 17 amino acids. V gave up 0 bases and J gave up 2 bases; unmatched junction bases: 7. CDR3 region: CASSVGNSGGLQETQYF. CDR3 nucleotides: TGTGCCAGCAGCGTAGGGAATAGCGGGGGGTTACAAGAGACCCAGTACTTC. The whole variable domain, remainder taken from reference TRBV9 and TRBJ2-5, is DSGVTQTPKHLITATGQRVTLRCSPRSGDLSVYWYQQSLDQGLQFLIQYYNGEERAKGNILERFSAQQFPDLHSELNLSSLELGDSALYFCASSVGNSGGLQETQYFGPGTRLLVL.

V is TRBV11-2 and J is TRBJ2-2; 8 bases agree with TRBD1. V dropped 5 bases and J dropped 7; count of bases not matched to a gene: 6. Germline V gene sequence: CDR1 SGHAT, CDR2 FQNNGV. CDR3 size: 14 residues. For the CDR3, the DNA is TGTGCCAGCAGCGGACAGGGTTGGGGCGGGGAGCTGTTTTTT. Its protein is CASSGQGWGGELFF. The full variable domain, completed using reference TRBV11-2 and TRBJ2-2, is EAGVAQSPRYKIIEKRQSVAFWCNPISGHATLYWYQQILGQGPKLLIQFQNNGVVDDSQLPKDRFSAERLKGVDSTLKIQPAKLEDSAVYLCASSGQGWGGELFFGEGSRLTVL.

The CDR3 nucleotides read TGTGCCAGCTCAAGGACTAGCGGGAGTAAGGCAGATACGCAGTATTTT. It translates to CASSRTSGSKADTQYF. The V call is TRBV18, the J call TRBJ2-3; TRBD2 matches 13 bases. The germline gives CDR1 KGHSH, CDR2 LQKENI. The CDR3 extends over 16 amino acids. The junction had 6 bases not matched to a gene; V was cut back by 5 bases and J by 4 bases.

The CDR3 DNA sequence: TGTGCCAGCAGCGTAGCTGGGTCTTACCAGGGTTTCAAAGCTTTCTTT. This encodes CASSVAGSYQGFKAFF. The V gene is TRBV9, the J gene TRBJ1-1, with D possibly being TRBD1 (5 bases). Trimming removed 0 bases at V and 9 bases at J, with 21 bases between. Germline V gene sequence: CDR1 SGDLS, CDR2 YYNGEE. The CDR3 is 16 amino acids. Drawing the rest from reference TRBV9 and TRBJ1-1, the complete variable domain is DSGVTQTPKHLITATGQRVTLRCSPRSGDLSVYWYQQSLDQGLQFLIQYYNGEERAKGNILERFSAQQFPDLHSELNLSSLELGDSALYFCASSVAGSYQGFKAFFGQGTRLTVV.

The V gene is TRBV14, the J gene TRBJ1-1, with 10 bases identical to TRBD1. The V gene's germline CDR1 is SGHDN and CDR2 FVKESK. This CDR3 spans 16 amino acids. Unmatched junction bases numbered 8, after V lost 1 base and J lost 6 bases. Here the CDR3 DNA reads TGTGCCAGCAGCCAAGCAACGGGACAGGGGATGGCTGAAGCTTTCTTT. Its translation is CASSQATGQGMAEAFF.

V and J are TRBV27 and TRBJ2-2; D possibly corresponds to TRBD1 (6 bases). The CDR3 length is 17 residues. Trimming removed 7 bases at V and 7 bases at J, with 25 bases between. Germline V gene sequence: CDR1 MNHEY, CDR2 SMNVEV (reference sequence). CDR3 loop: CASMPRQGSVLIGELFF. The CDR3 DNA reads TGTGCCAGCATGCCCCGCCAGGGGTCCGTTTTGATCGGGGAGCTGTTTTTT.

The V call is TRBV4-1, the J call TRBJ1-6, with TRBD1 matching over 7 bases. The V gene's germline CDR1 is MGHRA and CDR2 YSYEKL. The V gene end was trimmed by 5 bases and the J gene end by 7 bases; junction bases not matched to a gene: 8. The CDR3 is 15 residues long. For the CDR3, the DNA is TGCGCCAGCAGCTTGAACCCAGGGGGGAATTCACCCCTCCACTTT. Its protein is CASSLNPGGNSPLHF.

CDR3 DNA sequence: TGTGCCACAAGACAGGGGGCAGATACGCAGTATTTT. Its protein is CATRQGADTQYF. The chain joins TRBV5-6 to TRBJ2-3, with 9 bases that match TRBD1. Germline V CDR1 and CDR2: SGHDT, YYEEEE. CDR3 length: 12 amino acids. V trimming: 9 bases; J trimming: 4 bases; junction bases outside the gene matches: 3.

The chain employs TRBV28 and TRBJ2-5; TRBD2 agrees at 7 bases. The end of the DNA aligns better with TRBJ2-7, so the J call may be wrong. The V gene's germline CDR1 is MDHEN and CDR2 SYDVKM. This CDR3 has 15 amino acids. The CDR3: CASSLGVAGPYEQYF. In DNA form, the CDR3 reads TGTGCCAGCAGTCTTGGGGTAGCGGGCCCATACGAGCAGTACTTC.

This chain links TRBV4-2 with TRBJ2-3; 9 positions match TRBD2. The CDR3 consists of 20 residues. Germline V gene sequence: CDR1 LGHNA, CDR2 YNFKEQ. J was trimmed by 2 bases and V by 0 bases; bases with no gene match: 15. CDR3 bases: TGTGCCAGCAGCCAAGATACCGGGACTAGCTATACCAGTCTCACAGATACGCAGTATTTT. Its translation is CASSQDTGTSYTSLTDTQYF.

A single count supports this clone. The V call is TRBV7-3, the J call TRBJ2-5; 9 nucleotides align to TRBD2. The CDR3 covers 17 residues. Germline V gives CDR1 SGHTA, CDR2 FQGTGA. Germline trimming cut 2 bases from V and 5 bases from J; bases unmatched to any gene: 12. The CDR3 DNA reads as TGTGCCAGCAGCTTAGGGCGTAGCGGGGGTCAGCGGGAGACCCAGTACTTC. As protein: CASSLGRSGGQRETQYF.

The V gene is TRBV7-2, the J gene TRBJ2-7, with TRBD1 matching over 7 bases. The CDR3 length is 13 residues. Germline V gene sequence: CDR1 SGHTA, CDR2 FQGNSA. Germline trimming cut 4 bases from V and 4 bases from J; bases unmatched to any gene: 4. CDR3 DNA: TGTGCCAGCAGCTCTAACAGGGGTTACGAGCAGTACTTC. Encoded protein: CASSSNRGYEQYF.

The chain combines TRBV6-4 with TRBJ2-2; TRBD2 matches 7 bases. V trimming: 8 bases; J trimming: 8 bases; junction bases outside the gene matches: 8. The CDR3 spans 13 residues. Germline assignment: CDR1 MRHNA and CDR2 SNTAGT. The CDR3 region is CASARGAGGELFF. CDR3 coding DNA: TGTGCCAGCGCCCGGGGAGCGGGAGGGGAGCTGTTTTTT.